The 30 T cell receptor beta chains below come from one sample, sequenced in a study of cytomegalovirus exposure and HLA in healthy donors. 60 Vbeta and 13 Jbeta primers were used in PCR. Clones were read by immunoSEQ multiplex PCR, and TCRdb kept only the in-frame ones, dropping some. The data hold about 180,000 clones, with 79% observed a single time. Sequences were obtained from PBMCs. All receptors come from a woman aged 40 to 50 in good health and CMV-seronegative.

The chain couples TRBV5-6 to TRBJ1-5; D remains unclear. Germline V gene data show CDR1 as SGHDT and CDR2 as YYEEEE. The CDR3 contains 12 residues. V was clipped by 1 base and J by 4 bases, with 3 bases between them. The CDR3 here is CASSLPNQPQHF. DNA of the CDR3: TGTGCCAGCAGCTTGCCGAATCAGCCCCAGCATTTT.

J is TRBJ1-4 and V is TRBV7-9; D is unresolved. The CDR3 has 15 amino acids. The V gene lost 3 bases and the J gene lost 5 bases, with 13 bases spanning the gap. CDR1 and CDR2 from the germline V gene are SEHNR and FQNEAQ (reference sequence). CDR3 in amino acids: CASSLETSPNEKLFF. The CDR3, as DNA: TGTGCCAGCAGCTTGGAGACTAGTCCAAATGAAAAACTGTTTTTT.

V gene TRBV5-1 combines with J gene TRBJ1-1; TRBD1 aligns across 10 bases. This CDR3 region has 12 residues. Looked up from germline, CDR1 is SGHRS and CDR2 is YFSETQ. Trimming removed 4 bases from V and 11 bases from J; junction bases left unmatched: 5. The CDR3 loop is CASSLGTGDAFF. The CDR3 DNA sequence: TGCGCCAGCAGCCTCGGGACAGGGGACGCTTTCTTT.

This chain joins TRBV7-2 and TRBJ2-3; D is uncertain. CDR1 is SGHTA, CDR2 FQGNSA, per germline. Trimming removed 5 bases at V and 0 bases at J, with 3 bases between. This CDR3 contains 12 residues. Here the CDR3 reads CASSESTDTQYF. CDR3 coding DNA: TGTGCCAGCAGCGAGAGCACAGATACGCAGTATTTT. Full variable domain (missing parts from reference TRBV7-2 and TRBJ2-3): GAGVSQSPSNKVTEKGKDVELRCDPISGHTALYWYRQSLGQGLEFLIYFQGNSAPDKSGLPSDRFSAERTGGSVSTLTIQRTQQEDSAVYLCASSESTDTQYFGPGTRLTVL.

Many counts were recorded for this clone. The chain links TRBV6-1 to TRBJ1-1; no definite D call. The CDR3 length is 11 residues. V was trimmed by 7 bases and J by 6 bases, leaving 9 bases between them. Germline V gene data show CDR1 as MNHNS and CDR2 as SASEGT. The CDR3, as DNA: TGTGCCAGCACCCTGGGCGCTGAAGCTTTCTTT. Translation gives CASTLGAEAFF.

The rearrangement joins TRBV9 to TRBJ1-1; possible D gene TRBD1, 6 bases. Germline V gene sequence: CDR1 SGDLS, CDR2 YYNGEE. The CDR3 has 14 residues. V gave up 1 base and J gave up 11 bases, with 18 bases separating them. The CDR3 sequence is CASSVSRRGRGAFF. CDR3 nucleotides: TGTGCCAGCAGCGTATCCCGCAGGGGCCGCGGGGCTTTCTTT.

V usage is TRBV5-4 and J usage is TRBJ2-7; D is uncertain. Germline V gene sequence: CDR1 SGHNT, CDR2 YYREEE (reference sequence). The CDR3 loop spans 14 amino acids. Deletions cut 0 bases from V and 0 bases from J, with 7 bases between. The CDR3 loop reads CASSLVASSYEQYF. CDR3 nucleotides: TGTGCCAGCAGCTTGGTTGCGAGCTCCTACGAGCAGTACTTC.

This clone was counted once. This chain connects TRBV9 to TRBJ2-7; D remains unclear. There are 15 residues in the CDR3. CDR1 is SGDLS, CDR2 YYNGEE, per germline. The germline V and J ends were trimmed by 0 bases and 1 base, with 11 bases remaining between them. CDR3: CASSVDQGGSYEQYF. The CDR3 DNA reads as TGTGCCAGCAGCGTAGACCAAGGCGGATCCTACGAGCAGTACTTC.

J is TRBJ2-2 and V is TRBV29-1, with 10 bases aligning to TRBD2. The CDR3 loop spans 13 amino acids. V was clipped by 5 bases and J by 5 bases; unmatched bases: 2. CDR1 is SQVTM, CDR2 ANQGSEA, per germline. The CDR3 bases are TGCAGCGTTCGACTAGCGGGTACCGGGGAGCTGTTTTTT. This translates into CSVRLAGTGELFF.

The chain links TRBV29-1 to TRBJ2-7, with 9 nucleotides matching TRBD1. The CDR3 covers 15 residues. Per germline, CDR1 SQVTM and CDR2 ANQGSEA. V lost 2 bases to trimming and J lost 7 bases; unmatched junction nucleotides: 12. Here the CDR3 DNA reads TGCAGCGTTGAAAAGTTAGGGGGACAGGGACAAGAGCAGTACTTC. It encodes CSVEKLGGQGQEQYF.

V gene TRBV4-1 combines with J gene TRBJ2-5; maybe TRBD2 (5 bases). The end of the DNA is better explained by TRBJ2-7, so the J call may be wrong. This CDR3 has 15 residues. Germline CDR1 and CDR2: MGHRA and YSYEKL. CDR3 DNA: TGCGCCAGCAGCCAATCCGGGATTAGCTCCTACGAGCAGTACTTC. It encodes CASSQSGISSYEQYF.

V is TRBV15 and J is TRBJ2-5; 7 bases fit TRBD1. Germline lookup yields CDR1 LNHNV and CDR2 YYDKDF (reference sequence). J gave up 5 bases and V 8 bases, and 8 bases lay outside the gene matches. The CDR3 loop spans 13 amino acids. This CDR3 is CATRDRVWETQYF. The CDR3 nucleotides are TGTGCCACCCGTGACAGGGTATGGGAGACCCAGTACTTC.

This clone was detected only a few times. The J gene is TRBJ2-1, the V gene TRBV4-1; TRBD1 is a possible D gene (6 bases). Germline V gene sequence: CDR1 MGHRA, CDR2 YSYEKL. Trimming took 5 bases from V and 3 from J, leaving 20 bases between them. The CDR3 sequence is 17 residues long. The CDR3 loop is CASSGAPRQGLYNEQFF. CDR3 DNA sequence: TGCGCCAGCAGCGGCGCGCCTAGGCAGGGGCTCTACAATGAGCAGTTCTTC.

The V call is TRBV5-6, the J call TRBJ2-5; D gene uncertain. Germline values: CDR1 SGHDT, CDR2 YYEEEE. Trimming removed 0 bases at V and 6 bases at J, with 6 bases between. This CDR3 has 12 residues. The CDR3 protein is CASSLAVQTQYF. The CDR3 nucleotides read TGTGCCAGCAGCTTGGCAGTTCAGACCCAGTACTTC.

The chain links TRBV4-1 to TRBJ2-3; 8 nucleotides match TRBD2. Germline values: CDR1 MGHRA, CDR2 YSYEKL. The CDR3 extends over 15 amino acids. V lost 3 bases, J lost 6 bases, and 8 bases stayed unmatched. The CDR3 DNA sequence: TGCGCCAGCAGCCAGTCTAGTAGCGGGACGGATACGCAGTATTTT. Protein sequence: CASSQSSSGTDTQYF.

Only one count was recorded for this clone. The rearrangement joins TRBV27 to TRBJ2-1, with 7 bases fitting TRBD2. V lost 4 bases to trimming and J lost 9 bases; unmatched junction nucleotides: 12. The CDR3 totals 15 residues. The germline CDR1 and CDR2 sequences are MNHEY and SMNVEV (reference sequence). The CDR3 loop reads CASSSKGLIVGEQFF. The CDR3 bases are TGTGCCAGCAGTTCAAAGGGACTAATCGTAGGTGAGCAGTTCTTC.

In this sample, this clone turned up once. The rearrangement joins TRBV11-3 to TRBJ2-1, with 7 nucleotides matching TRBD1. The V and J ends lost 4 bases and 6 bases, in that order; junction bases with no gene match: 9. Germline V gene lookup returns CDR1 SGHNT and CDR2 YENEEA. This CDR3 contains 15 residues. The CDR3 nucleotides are TGTGCCAGCAGCTCCACAGGGGACACTGGCAATGAGCAGTTCTTC. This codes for CASSSTGDTGNEQFF.

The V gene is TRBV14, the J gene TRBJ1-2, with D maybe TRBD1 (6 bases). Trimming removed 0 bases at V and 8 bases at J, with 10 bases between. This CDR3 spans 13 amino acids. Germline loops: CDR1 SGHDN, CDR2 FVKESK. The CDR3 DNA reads TGTGCCAGCAGCCAAGAGAACAGGGAAGGCTACACCTTC. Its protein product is CASSQENREGYTF.

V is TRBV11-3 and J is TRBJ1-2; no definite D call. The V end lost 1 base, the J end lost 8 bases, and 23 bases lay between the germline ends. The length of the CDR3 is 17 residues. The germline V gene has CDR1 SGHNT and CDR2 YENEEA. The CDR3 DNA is TGTGCCAGCAGCTTAGGGGGAGGGCCCGGCTCAACTAGGGGCTACACCTTC. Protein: CASSLGGGPGSTRGYTF.

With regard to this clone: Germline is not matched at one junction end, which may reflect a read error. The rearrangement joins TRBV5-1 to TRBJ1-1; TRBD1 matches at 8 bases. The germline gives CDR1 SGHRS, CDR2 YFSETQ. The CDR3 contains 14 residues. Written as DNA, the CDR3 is TGCGCCAGCAGCCTGCGGACAGGGAACCCTGAAGCTTTCTTT. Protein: CASSLRTGNPEAFF. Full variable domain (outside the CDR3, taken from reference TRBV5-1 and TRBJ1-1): KAGVTQTPRYLIKTRGQQVTLSCSPISGHRSVSWYQQTPGQGLQFLFEYFSETQRNKGNFPGRFSGRQFSNSRSEMNVSTLELGDSALYLCASSLRTGNPEAFFGQGTRLTVV.

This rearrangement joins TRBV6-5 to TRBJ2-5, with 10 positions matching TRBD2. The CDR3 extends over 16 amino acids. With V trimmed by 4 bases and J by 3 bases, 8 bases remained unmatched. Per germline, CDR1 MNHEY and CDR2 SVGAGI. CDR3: CASSSPGLAAKETQYF. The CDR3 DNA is TGTGCCAGCAGTTCGCCCGGACTAGCGGCAAAAGAGACCCAGTACTTC.

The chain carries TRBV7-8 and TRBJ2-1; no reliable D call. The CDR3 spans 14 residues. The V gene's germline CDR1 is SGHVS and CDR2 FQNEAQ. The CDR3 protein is CASSAASSYNEQFF. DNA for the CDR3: TGTGCGAGCTCGGCAGCGAGCTCCTACAATGAGCAGTTCTTC.

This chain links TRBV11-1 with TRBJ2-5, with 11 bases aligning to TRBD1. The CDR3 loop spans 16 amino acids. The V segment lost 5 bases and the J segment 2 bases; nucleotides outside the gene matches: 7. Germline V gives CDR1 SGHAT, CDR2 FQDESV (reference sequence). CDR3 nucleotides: TGTGCCAGCAGCCCCCGGGACAGGGGGTTTCAAGAGACCCAGTACTTC. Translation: CASSPRDRGFQETQYF.

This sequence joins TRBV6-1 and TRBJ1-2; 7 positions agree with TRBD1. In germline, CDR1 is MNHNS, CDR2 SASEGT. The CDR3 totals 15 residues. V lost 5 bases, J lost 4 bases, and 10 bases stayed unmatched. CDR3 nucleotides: TGTGCCAGCAGTACCGGGACAGAAGGAAGCTATGGCTACACCTTC. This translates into CASSTGTEGSYGYTF.

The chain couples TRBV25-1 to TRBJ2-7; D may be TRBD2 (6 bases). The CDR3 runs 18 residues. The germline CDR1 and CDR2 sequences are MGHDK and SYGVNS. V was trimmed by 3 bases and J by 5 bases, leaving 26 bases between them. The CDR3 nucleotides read TGTGCCAGCAGTGATCCGACCAAGGATGCGGGGCGGACCGACGAGCAGTACTTC. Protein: CASSDPTKDAGRTDEQYF.

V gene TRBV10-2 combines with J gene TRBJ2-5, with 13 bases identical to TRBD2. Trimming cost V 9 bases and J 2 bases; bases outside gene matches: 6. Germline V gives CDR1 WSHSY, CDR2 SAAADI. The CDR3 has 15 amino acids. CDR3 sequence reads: CASRLAGGGQETQYF. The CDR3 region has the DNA TGCGCCAGTCGACTAGCGGGGGGTGGGCAAGAGACCCAGTACTTC.

DNA for the CDR3: TGTGCCAGCAGCTGGGGGGCCTACGAGCAGTACTTC. Its protein is CASSWGAYEQYF. This sequence joins TRBV28 and TRBJ2-7; perhaps TRBD2 as D (6 bases). Germline lookup yields CDR1 MDHEN and CDR2 SYDVKM. This CDR3 region has 12 residues. V was trimmed by 6 bases and J by 2 bases, leaving 8 bases between them.

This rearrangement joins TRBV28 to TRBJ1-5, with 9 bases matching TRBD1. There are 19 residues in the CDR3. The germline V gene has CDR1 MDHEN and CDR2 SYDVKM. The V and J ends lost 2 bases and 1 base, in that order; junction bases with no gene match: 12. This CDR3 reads CASSLAGTGRIGSNQPQHF. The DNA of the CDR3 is TGTGCCAGCAGTTTAGCAGGGACAGGGCGGATTGGGAGCAATCAGCCCCAGCATTTT.

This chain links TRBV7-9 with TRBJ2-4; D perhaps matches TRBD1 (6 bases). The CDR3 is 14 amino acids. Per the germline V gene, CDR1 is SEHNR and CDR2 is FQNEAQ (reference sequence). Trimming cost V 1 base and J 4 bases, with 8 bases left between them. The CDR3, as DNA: TGTGCCAGCAGCTTAGACGGACAGAAAAACATTCAGTACTTC. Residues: CASSLDGQKNIQYF.

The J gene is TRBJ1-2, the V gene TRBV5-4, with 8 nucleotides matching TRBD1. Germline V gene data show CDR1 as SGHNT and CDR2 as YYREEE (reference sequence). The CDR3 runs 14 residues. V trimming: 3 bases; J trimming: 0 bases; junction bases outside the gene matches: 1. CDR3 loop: CASSWTGTNYGYTF. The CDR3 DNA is TGTGCCAGCAGCTGGACAGGGACTAACTATGGCTACACCTTC.